The TCR beta chain described here comes from a study of T cells after yellow fever vaccination. 5'RACE template switching added a universal primer site and UMIs to TCR cDNA. TCRdb passed the 5' RACE reads through MiXCR, listing each CDR3 protein once. Of a few hundred thousand distinct CDR3 sequences in the sample, 10% to 15% were seen once. The CDR3 is made up of 14 amino acids. The ends were cut back, 6 bases at V and 8 bases at J, with 17 bases in the middle. CDR1 and CDR2 (germline): MNHEY, SVGEGT. Sequenced here: CD4+ T cells sorted from PBMCs, sampled 45 days after the yellow fever booster vaccination. This sequence was found in a man younger than 40 who received the YFV17D yellow fever vaccine. This chain joins TRBV6-2 or TRBV6-3 and TRBJ2-1, with TRBD2 as a possible D gene (7 bases). The CDR3 nucleotides read TGTGCCAGCAGGCGGGGGACAAAGGGGGATGAGCAGTTCTTC. This gives the protein CASRRGTKGDEQFF.